A single T cell receptor beta chain is shown here with its context. The target antigen is unknown. These data are taken from a study of OX40 agonist ivuxolimab in advanced cancers. Study outcomes and limitations: Dose levels from 0.1 to 3.0 mg/kg saw CD4+ and CD8+ blood T cells expand clonally by week 6.

Germline CDR1 SEHNR, CDR2 FQNEAQ (reference sequence). The CDR3 spans 13 residues. Trimming took off 1 base at V and 5 bases at J, with 8 bases between the two ends. Some clones are missing from TCRdb's copy, which holds only in-frame ones; the method was immunoSEQ multiplex PCR. The sample shows approximately 77,000 clones, under 95% of them seen only once. The clonotype comes from an adult with an advanced solid tumor such as melanoma, head and neck, liver or kidney cancer. The V gene is TRBV7-9, the J gene TRBJ2-5; a weak D match, TRBD1 (5 bases). Specimen: CD4+ or CD8+ T cells sorted from blood, collected in a trial of the OX40 agonist ivuxolimab. As DNA, the CDR3 is TGTGCCAGCAGCTTAGGCAGGGATGAGACCCAGTACTTC. Protein product: CASSLGRDETQYF.